The 27 T cell receptor beta chains below come from one sample, sequenced in a study of lymphopenia after photon versus proton radiotherapy. Only in-frame clones appear in the TCRdb table, and some are missing; sequencing was by immunoSEQ multiplex PCR. The table lists 65,000 to 85,000 clones, around 90% of them singletons. This sample comprised peripheral blood, obtained from a patient treated with photon-based radiotherapy. The receptors derive from a woman aged 40-49 years with cholangiocarcinoma.

The V call is TRBV5-4, the J call TRBJ1-3; D call uncertain. The CDR3 covers 15 residues. The ends were cut back, 0 bases at V and 2 bases at J, with 9 bases in the middle. Per the germline V gene, CDR1 is SGHNT and CDR2 is YYREEE (reference sequence). CDR3 residues: CASSLGGLAGNTIYF. The CDR3 DNA is TGTGCCAGCAGCTTGGGTGGGCTGGCTGGAAACACCATATATTTT.

The CDR3 here is CASSRPGAIQETQYF. The CDR3 nucleotides are TGTGCCAGCAGCCGACCGGGGGCAATCCAAGAGACCCAGTACTTC. The chain is built from TRBV2 and TRBJ2-5, with D perhaps assigned TRBD1 or TRBD2 (6 bases each). V dropped 6 bases and J dropped 1 base, with 15 bases sitting between them. Germline CDR1 SNHLY, CDR2 FYNNEI. CDR3 size: 15 residues.

The V and J genes are TRBV19 and TRBJ2-1; TRBD2 matches 7 bases. CDR1 and CDR2 (germline): LNHDA, SQIVND (reference sequence). This CDR3 is built from 13 residues. With V trimmed by 3 bases and J by 7 bases, 3 bases remained unmatched. The CDR3 loop reads CASSIEAGNEQFF. Written as DNA, the CDR3 is TGTGCCAGTAGTATTGAAGCGGGAAATGAGCAGTTCTTC.

This rearrangement joins TRBV6-1 to TRBJ1-5, with a tentative D call TRBD1 (6 bases). Looked up from germline, CDR1 is MNHNS and CDR2 is SASEGT. Trimming cost V 4 bases and J 0 bases, with 13 bases left between them. This CDR3 region has 16 residues. This CDR3 reads CASSGGGGYSNQPQHF. Written as DNA, the CDR3 is TGTGCCAGCAGTGGCGGAGGGGGTTATAGCAATCAGCCCCAGCATTTT.

The V call is TRBV11-2, the J call TRBJ2-5; 8 nucleotides match TRBD1. There are 14 residues in the CDR3. The germline CDR1 and CDR2 sequences are SGHAT and FQNNGV. The V gene end was trimmed by 5 bases and the J gene end by 7 bases; junction bases not matched to a gene: 9. The CDR3: CASSQSTGGRTQYF. CDR3 bases: TGTGCCAGCAGCCAATCAACAGGGGGACGGACCCAGTACTTC.

The chain is built from TRBV4-3 and TRBJ2-1, with 10 bases aligning to TRBD2. The CDR3 is made up of 15 amino acids. The ends lost 6 bases at V and 6 bases at J; junction bases unmatched: 8. The V gene's germline CDR1 is LGHNA and CDR2 YSLEER. The CDR3 DNA is TGCGCCAGCAGGATAGGACTAGCGGCGCTCAATGAGCAGTTCTTC. It translates to CASRIGLAALNEQFF.

This clone was picked up one time. CDR3 protein: CAWSGGRTNTIYF. DNA of the CDR3: TGTGCCTGGAGTGGGGGCAGAACCAACACCATATATTTT. The genes are TRBV30 and TRBJ1-3, with a weak D call TRBD1 (5 bases). This CDR3 comprises 13 residues. Trimming stripped 1 base from V and 7 bases from J, with 11 bases between. Germline loops: CDR1 GTSNPN, CDR2 SVGIG (reference sequence).

The CDR3 region is CASSTPGNTQYF. For the CDR3, the DNA is TGTGCCAGTAGTACGCCGGGGAATACGCAGTATTTT. The chain carries TRBV19 and TRBJ2-3; D is perhaps TRBD2 (5 bases). CDR1 LNHDA and CDR2 SQIVND come from the germline V gene (reference sequence). V was cut by 4 bases and J by 7 bases, with 9 bases left in between. CDR3 length: 12 amino acids.

This clone was detected only once. The chain carries TRBV6-5 and TRBJ1-2; unclear D gene. Trimming left V 0 bases short and J 1 base short, with 12 bases between. The CDR3 has 16 residues. Germline CDR1 and CDR2: MNHEY and SVGAGI. The CDR3, as DNA: TGTGCCAGCAGTTACTCCGGGTCCGCTCATAACTATGGCTACACCTTC. It translates to CASSYSGSAHNYGYTF.

This chain connects TRBV5-1 to TRBJ2-3; D possibly corresponds to TRBD2 (5 bases). The germline V gene encodes CDR1 SGHRS and CDR2 YFSETQ. V was shortened by 4 bases and J by 2 bases, with 14 bases between the two germline ends. The CDR3 spans 15 residues. The CDR3 sequence: CASSGRTEATDTQYF. The CDR3 region has the DNA TGCGCCAGCAGCGGAAGGACGGAGGCCACAGATACGCAGTATTTT.

This chain joins TRBV19 and TRBJ1-2; the D is unclear. Between the trimmed V and J ends, which lost 2 bases and 1 base, there was a span of 8 bases. Germline assignment: CDR1 LNHDA and CDR2 SQIVND (reference sequence). The CDR3 contains 14 residues. CDR3 residues: CASSINRINYGYTF. CDR3 nucleotide sequence: TGTGCCAGTAGTATAAACAGAATTAACTATGGCTACACCTTC.

The chain carries TRBV27 and TRBJ2-3; 7 bases align to TRBD2. Germline-derived CDR1 and CDR2 are MNHEY and SMNVEV (reference sequence). This CDR3 has 14 amino acids. Trimming took 2 bases from V and 8 from J; bases not matched to a gene: 7. Here the CDR3 reads CASSLIPTGGTQYF. CDR3 sequence (DNA): TGTGCCAGCAGTTTAATACCCACGGGGGGTACGCAGTATTTT.

The V and J genes are TRBV4-1 and TRBJ2-3; TRBD2 aligns across 10 bases. The V and J ends lost 3 bases and 2 bases, in that order; junction bases with no gene match: 8. CDR3 length: 17 residues. Germline loops: CDR1 MGHRA, CDR2 YSYEKL. This CDR3 is CASSQEIAGGPTDTQYF. CDR3 DNA: TGCGCCAGCAGCCAGGAAATAGCGGGAGGACCCACAGATACGCAGTATTTT.

The chain links TRBV5-8 to TRBJ2-5; 10 bases match TRBD1. There are 15 residues in the CDR3. Germline values: CDR1 SGHTS, CDR2 YDEGEE. Unmatched junction bases numbered 7, after V lost 6 bases and J lost 2 bases. The CDR3 is CASTTGQGGQETQYF. The CDR3 region has the DNA TGTGCCAGCACCACTGGACAGGGGGGTCAAGAGACCCAGTACTTC.

The CDR3 DNA follows: TGTGCCAGCAGCCAACAGCGAGGGTGGGAGACCCAGTACTTC. Translating it yields CASSQQRGWETQYF. The chain combines TRBV7-6 with TRBJ2-5; possibly TRBD2 for D (5 bases). The CDR3 has 14 residues. CDR1 is SGHVS and CDR2 is FNYEAQ in the germline V gene. The V and J ends lost 5 bases and 5 bases respectively, with 15 bases between them.

The chain employs TRBV7-9 and TRBJ1-3; D is possibly TRBD1 (6 bases). The CDR3 length is 16 residues. Trimming took off 1 base at V and 0 bases at J, with 10 bases between the two ends. Germline CDR1 is SEHNR and CDR2 is FQNEAQ (reference sequence). CDR3 amino acids: CASSLGDRFSGNTIYF. The CDR3 region has the DNA TGTGCCAGCAGCTTAGGAGACAGGTTCTCTGGAAACACCATATATTTT. Complete variable domain (other parts from reference TRBV7-9 and TRBJ1-3): DTGVSQNPRHKITKRGQNVTFRCDPISEHNRLYWYRQTLGQGPEFLTYFQNEAQLEKSRLLSDRFSAERPKGSFSTLEIQRTEQGDSAMYLCASSLGDRFSGNTIYFGEGSWLTVV.

The genes are TRBV7-9 and TRBJ2-5; 10 bases map to TRBD1. The CDR3 contains 16 residues. The V gene end was trimmed by 1 base and the J gene end by 4 bases; junction bases not matched to a gene: 6. Germline V gene data show CDR1 as SEHNR and CDR2 as FQNEAQ (reference sequence). CDR3 in DNA: TGTGCCAGCAGCTTAGACGGGACAGGGGTGGGAGAGACCCAGTACTTC. Its translation is CASSLDGTGVGETQYF.

This clone was detected only once. The CDR3 nucleotides are TGTGCCACCAGCAGGGATGATGGCCCCGGCGGGAGCAATCAGCCCCAGCATTTT. This encodes CATSRDDGPGGSNQPQHF. The chain links TRBV15 to TRBJ1-5; D is unresolved. Germline CDR1 reads LNHNV; CDR2 reads YYDKDF (reference sequence). With 3 bases removed from V and 1 base from J, the gap between germline ends came to 19 bases. This CDR3 is built from 18 residues. Full variable domain (remainder filled in from reference TRBV15 and TRBJ1-5): DAMVIQNPRYQVTQFGKPVTLSCSQTLNHNVMYWYQQKSSQAPKLLFHYYDKDFNNEADTPDNFQSRRPNTSFCFLDIRSPGLGDTAMYLCATSRDDGPGGSNQPQHFGDGTRLSIL.

The chain employs TRBV6-5 and TRBJ1-1; 7 bases are a match to TRBD1. V was clipped by 2 bases and J by 2 bases; unmatched bases: 2. The CDR3 length is 14 residues. Germline-derived CDR1 and CDR2 are MNHEY and SVGAGI. The CDR3: CASSYRTGNTEAFF. The CDR3 DNA sequence: TGTGCCAGCAGTTACAGGACAGGCAACACTGAAGCTTTCTTT.

V usage is TRBV21-1 and J usage is TRBJ2-1; the table gives TRBD1 as D, unverified against the DNA. TRBV21-1 is a documented pseudogene. The CDR3 loop spans 15 amino acids. DNA for the CDR3: TGTGCCAGCAGCACTCACAGGGGCATCGACAATGAGCAGTTCTTC. Translation gives CASSTHRGIDNEQFF.

V gene TRBV19 combines with J gene TRBJ2-5, with D possibly TRBD1 on 5 matching bases. Per the germline V gene, CDR1 is LNHDA and CDR2 is SQIVND (reference sequence). The CDR3 sequence is 16 residues long. V lost 1 base to trimming and J lost 2 bases, with 14 bases between them. CDR3 sequence: CASSIVSAGPQETQYF. The CDR3 DNA is TGTGCCAGTAGTATAGTTTCCGCAGGGCCTCAAGAGACCCAGTACTTC.

J is TRBJ1-1 and V is TRBV25-1; D is undetermined. V was cut by 1 base and J by 8 bases, with 11 bases left in between. This CDR3 region has 13 residues. The germline CDR1 and CDR2 sequences are MGHDK and SYGVNS. CDR3 bases: TGTGCCAGCAGTGAATCGAACAGCCGAGAAGCTTTCTTT. Amino acid sequence: CASSESNSREAFF.

The rearrangement links TRBV6-6 to TRBJ1-1; 7 nucleotides align to TRBD1. The germline CDR1 and CDR2 sequences are MNHNY and SVGAGI (reference sequence). The trim removed 4 bases at V and 0 bases at J, leaving 5 bases unmatched. The CDR3 consists of 15 residues. DNA for the CDR3: TGTGCCAGCAGTTTCGAGGGACAGATGAACACTGAAGCTTTCTTT. Protein: CASSFEGQMNTEAFF.

V is TRBV28 and J is TRBJ1-1; the D is unclear. The CDR3 totals 13 residues. Germline V CDR1 and CDR2: MDHEN, SYDVKM. The V gene lost 6 bases and the J gene lost 2 bases, with 10 bases spanning the gap. The CDR3 bases are TGTGCCAGCAGGGGTACCGTAAACACTGAAGCTTTCTTT. As protein: CASRGTVNTEAFF.

The chain links TRBV27 to TRBJ2-7, with 7 positions matching TRBD1. After removal of 6 bases from V and 11 bases from J, the junction contained 10 bases not matched to a gene. The CDR3 runs to 12 residues. CDR1 and CDR2 from the germline V gene are MNHEY and SMNVEV (reference sequence). CDR3 sequence reads: CASSENRGLEYF. Written as DNA, the CDR3 is TGTGCCAGCAGCGAAAATAGGGGGCTCGAGTACTTC.

The J gene is TRBJ2-1, the V gene TRBV5-4; possibly TRBD2 for D (5 bases). The CDR3 is made up of 12 amino acids. CDR1 and CDR2 from the germline V gene are SGHNT and YYREEE (reference sequence). V lost 4 bases and J 3 bases, leaving 5 bases between the germline ends. The CDR3 here is CASSRDYNEQFF. Here the CDR3 DNA reads TGTGCCAGCAGCCGGGACTACAATGAGCAGTTCTTC.

The rearrangement uses TRBV4-1 and TRBJ2-2, with D hard to call. Trimming took off 0 bases at V and 6 bases at J, with 8 bases between the two ends. Looked up from germline, CDR1 is MGHRA and CDR2 is YSYEKL. The CDR3 has 14 amino acids. Here the CDR3 reads CASSQDRWAGELFF. The CDR3 coding sequence is TGCGCCAGCAGCCAAGATAGGTGGGCCGGGGAGCTGTTTTTT.